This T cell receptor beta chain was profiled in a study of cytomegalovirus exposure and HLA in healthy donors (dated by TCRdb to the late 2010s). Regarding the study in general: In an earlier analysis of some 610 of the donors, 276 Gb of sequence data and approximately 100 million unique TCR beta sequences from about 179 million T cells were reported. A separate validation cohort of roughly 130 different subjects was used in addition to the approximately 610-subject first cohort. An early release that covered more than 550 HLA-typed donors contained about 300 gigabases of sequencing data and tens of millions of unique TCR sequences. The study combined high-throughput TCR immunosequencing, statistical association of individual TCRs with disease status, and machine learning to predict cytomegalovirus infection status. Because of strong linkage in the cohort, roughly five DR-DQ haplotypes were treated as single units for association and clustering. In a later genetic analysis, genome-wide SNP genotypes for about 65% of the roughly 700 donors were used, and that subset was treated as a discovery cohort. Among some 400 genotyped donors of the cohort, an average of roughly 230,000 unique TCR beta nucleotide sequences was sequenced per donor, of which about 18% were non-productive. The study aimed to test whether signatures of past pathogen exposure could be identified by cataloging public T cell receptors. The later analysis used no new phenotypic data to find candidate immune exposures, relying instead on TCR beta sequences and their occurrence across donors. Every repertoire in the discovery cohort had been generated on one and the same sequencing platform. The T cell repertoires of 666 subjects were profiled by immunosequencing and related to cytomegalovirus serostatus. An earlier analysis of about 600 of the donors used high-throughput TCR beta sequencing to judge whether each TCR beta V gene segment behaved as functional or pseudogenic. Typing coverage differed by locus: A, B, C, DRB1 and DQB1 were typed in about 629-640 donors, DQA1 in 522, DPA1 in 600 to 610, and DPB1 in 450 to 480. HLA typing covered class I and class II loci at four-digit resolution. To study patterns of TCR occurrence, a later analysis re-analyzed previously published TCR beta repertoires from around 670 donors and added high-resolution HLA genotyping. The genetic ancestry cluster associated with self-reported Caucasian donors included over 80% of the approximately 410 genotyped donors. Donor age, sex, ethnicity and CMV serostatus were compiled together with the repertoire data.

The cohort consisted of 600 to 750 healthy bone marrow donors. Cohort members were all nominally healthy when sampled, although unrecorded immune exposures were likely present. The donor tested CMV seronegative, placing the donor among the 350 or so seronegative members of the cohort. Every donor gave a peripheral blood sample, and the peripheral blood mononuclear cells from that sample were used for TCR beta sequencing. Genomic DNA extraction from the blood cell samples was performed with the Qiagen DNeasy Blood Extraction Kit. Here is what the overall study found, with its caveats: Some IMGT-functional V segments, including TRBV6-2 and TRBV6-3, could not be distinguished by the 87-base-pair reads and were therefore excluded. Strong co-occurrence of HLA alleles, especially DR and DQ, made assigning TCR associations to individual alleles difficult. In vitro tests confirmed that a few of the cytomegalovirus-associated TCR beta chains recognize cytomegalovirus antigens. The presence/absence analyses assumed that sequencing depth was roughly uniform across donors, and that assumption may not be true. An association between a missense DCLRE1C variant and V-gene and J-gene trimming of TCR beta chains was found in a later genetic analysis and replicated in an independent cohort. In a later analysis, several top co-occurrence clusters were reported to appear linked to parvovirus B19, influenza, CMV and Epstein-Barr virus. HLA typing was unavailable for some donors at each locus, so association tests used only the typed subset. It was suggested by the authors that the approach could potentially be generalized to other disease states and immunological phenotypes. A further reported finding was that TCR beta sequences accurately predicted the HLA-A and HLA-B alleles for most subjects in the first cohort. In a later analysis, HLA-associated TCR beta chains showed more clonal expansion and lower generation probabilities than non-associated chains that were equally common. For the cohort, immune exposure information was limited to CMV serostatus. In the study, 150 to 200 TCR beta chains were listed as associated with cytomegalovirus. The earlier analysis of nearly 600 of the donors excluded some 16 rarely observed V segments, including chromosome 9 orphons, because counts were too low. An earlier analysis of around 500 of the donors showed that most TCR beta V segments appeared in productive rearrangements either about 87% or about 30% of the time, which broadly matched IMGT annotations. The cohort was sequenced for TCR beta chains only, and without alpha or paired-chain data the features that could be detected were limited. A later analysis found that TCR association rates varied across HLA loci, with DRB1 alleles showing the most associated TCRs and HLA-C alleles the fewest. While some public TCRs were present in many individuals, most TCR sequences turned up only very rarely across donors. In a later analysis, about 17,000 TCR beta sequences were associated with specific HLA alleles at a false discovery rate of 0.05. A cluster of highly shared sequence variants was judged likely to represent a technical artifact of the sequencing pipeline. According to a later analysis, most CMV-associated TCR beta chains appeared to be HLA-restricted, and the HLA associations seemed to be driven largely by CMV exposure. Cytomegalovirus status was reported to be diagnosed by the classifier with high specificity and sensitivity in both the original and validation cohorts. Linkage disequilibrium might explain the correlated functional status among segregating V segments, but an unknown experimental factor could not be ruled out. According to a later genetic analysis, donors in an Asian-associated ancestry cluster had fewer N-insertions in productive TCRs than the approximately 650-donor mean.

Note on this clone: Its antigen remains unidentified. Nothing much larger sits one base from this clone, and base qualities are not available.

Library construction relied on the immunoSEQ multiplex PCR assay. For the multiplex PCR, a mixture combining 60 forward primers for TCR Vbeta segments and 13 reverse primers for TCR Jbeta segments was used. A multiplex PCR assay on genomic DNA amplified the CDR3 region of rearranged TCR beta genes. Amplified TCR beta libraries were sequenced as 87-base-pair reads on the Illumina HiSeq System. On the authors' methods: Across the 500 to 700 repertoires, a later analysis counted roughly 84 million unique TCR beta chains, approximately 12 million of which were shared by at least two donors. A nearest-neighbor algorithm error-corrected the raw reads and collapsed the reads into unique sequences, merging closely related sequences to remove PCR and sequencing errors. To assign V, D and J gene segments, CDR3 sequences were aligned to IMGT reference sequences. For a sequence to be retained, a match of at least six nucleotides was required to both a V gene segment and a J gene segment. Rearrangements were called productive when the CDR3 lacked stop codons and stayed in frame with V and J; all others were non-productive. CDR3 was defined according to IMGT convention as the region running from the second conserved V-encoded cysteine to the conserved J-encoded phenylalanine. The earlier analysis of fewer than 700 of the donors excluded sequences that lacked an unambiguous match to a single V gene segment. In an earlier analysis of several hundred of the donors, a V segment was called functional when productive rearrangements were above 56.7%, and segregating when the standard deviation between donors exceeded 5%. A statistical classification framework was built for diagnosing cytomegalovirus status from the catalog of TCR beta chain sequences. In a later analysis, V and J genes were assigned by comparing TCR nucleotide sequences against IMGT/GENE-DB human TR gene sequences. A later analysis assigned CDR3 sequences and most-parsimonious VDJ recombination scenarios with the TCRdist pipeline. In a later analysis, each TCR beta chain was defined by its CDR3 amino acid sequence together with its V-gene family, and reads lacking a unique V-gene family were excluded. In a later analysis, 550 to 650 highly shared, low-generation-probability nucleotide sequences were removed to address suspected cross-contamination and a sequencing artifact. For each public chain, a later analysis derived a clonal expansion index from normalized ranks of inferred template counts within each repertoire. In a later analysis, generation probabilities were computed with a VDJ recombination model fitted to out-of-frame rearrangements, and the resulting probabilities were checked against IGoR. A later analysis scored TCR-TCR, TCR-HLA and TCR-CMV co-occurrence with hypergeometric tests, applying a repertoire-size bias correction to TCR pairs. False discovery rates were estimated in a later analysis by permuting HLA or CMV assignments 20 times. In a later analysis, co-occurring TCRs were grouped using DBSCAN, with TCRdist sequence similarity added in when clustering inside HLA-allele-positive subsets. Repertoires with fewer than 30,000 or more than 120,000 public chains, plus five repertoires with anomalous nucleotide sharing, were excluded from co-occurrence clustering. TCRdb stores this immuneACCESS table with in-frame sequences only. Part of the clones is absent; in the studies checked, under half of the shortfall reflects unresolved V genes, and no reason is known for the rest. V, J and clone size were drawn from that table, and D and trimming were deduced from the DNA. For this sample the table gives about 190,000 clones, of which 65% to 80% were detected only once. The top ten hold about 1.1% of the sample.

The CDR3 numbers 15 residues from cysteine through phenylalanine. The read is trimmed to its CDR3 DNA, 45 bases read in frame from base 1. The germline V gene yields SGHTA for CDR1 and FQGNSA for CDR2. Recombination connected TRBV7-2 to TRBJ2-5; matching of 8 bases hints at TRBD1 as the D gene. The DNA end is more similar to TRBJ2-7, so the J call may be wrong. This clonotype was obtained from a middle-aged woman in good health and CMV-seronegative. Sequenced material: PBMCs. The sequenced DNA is TGTGCCAGCAGCCCAGGGGGCGGGAGTTCTTACGAGCAGTACTTC. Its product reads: CASSPGGGSSYEQYF.